The 27 T cell receptor beta chains listed next were all sequenced from one sample in a study of blood T cell repertoires in COVID-19. TCRdb's table, derived via immunoSEQ multiplex PCR, lists solely in-frame clones and lacks some. The data contain 450,000 or so clones, roughly 90% of them singletons. Source material: peripheral blood. These receptors all stem from a man between 18 and 29 years old with COVID-19, enrolled during active disease.

This chain uses TRBV2 with TRBJ1-5; 8 bases fit TRBD1. The CDR3 runs to 15 residues. J lost 1 base, V lost 5 bases, and 4 bases had no gene match. Germline V gives CDR1 SNHLY, CDR2 FYNNEI. The CDR3 DNA is TGTGCCAGCAGTACCTCAGGGGGCAGCAATCAGCCCCAGCATTTT. This codes for CASSTSGGSNQPQHF. The variable domain in full, completed from reference TRBV2 and TRBJ1-5, reads EPEVTQTPSHQVTQMGQEVILRCVPISNHLYFYWYRQILGQKVEFLVSFYNNEISEKSEIFDDQFSVERPDGSNFTLKIRSTKLEDSAMYFCASSTSGGSNQPQHFGDGTRLSIL.

The gene calls are TRBV6-5 and TRBJ2-7; 10 bases agree with TRBD1. The junction had 14 bases not matched to a gene; V was cut back by 7 bases and J by 8 bases. Germline V gene data show CDR1 as MNHEY and CDR2 as SVGAGI. This CDR3 has 15 amino acids. CDR3 amino acids: CASNFFGTGEKKQYF. CDR3 nucleotides: TGTGCCAGCAATTTTTTCGGGACAGGGGAAAAAAAGCAGTACTTC.

CDR3 in DNA: TGTGCCAGCAGTTTAGACAGCAGCTCCTACGAGCAGTACTTC. Translating gives CASSLDSSSYEQYF. The chain has TRBV27 and TRBJ2-7; TRBD1 might be the D (5 bases). Per germline, CDR1 MNHEY and CDR2 SMNVEV (reference sequence). CDR3 size: 14 residues. V was shortened by 2 bases and J by 0 bases, with 8 bases between the two germline ends.

The rearrangement uses TRBV11-2 and TRBJ2-5; 7 bases align to TRBD2. V lost 6 bases, J lost 5 bases, and 0 bases stayed unmatched. Germline CDR1 reads SGHAT; CDR2 reads FQNNGV. The CDR3 loop spans 11 amino acids. The CDR3 sequence is CASRGGETQYF. In DNA form, the CDR3 reads TGTGCCAGCAGGGGGGGGGAGACCCAGTACTTC.

This chain connects TRBV2 to TRBJ2-3; tentatively, D is TRBD2 (6 bases). The CDR3 loop spans 13 amino acids. The V end was cut by 10 bases, the J end by 3 bases, with 14 bases between. Germline V gene data show CDR1 as SNHLY and CDR2 as FYNNEI. The CDR3 loop reads CATEGSGTDTQYF. CDR3 in DNA: TGTGCCACGGAGGGGAGCGGGACAGATACGCAGTATTTT.

This clone was detected ten times or more. V is TRBV7-8 and J is TRBJ2-2; D is undetermined. This CDR3 spans 14 amino acids. Trimming pared 1 base from V and 8 bases from J, leaving 11 bases between. The V gene's germline CDR1 is SGHVS and CDR2 FQNEAQ. The CDR3: CASSLDRVAGELFF. DNA for the CDR3: TGTGCCAGCAGCTTAGACCGGGTGGCGGGGGAGCTGTTTTTT.

The chain employs TRBV7-8 and TRBJ2-7; 10 nucleotides agree with TRBD2. CDR3 length: 15 residues. Germline CDR1 reads SGHVS; CDR2 reads FQNEAQ. The V gene end was trimmed by 6 bases and the J gene end by 3 bases; junction bases not matched to a gene: 8. The CDR3 bases are TGTGCCAGCAGACCCCCCGGGACTAGCGACTACGAGCAGTACTTC. Translation gives CASRPPGTSDYEQYF.

The gene calls are TRBV2 and TRBJ1-1; 7 bases align to TRBD1. CDR3 length: 13 residues. V trimming: 2 bases; J trimming: 4 bases; junction bases outside the gene matches: 1. From germline, CDR1 is SNHLY and CDR2 FYNNEI. The CDR3 DNA is TGTGCCAGCAGTGAAACAGGGGCCACTGAAGCTTTCTTT. Its translation is CASSETGATEAFF.

V gene TRBV11-2 combines with J gene TRBJ1-2; 12 bases agree with TRBD1. Looked up from germline, CDR1 is SGHAT and CDR2 is FQNNGV. The CDR3 sequence is 17 residues long. The V segment lost 1 base and the J segment 8 bases; nucleotides outside the gene matches: 11. CDR3 amino acids: CASSLVVPGQGASGYTF. For the CDR3, the DNA is TGTGCCAGCAGCTTAGTCGTGCCGGGACAGGGGGCGTCGGGCTACACCTTC.

V and J are TRBV25-1 and TRBJ1-4, with D possibly TRBD1 on 5 matching bases. The CDR3 has 14 residues. Germline loops: CDR1 MGHDK, CDR2 SYGVNS. Trimming removed 3 bases from V and 4 bases from J, with 9 bases in between. CDR3 bases: TGTGCCAGCAGTGAGGGAGGGGTTAATGAAAAACTGTTTTTT. This encodes CASSEGGVNEKLFF.

This rearrangement joins TRBV30 to TRBJ2-2, with D maybe TRBD1 (5 bases). The V end lost 3 bases, the J end lost 8 bases, and 7 bases lay between the germline ends. Germline CDR1 GTSNPN, CDR2 SVGIG (reference sequence). This CDR3 is built from 11 residues. CDR3 bases: TGTGCCTGGAGGGGGCGAGGGGAGCTGTTTTTT. This encodes CAWRGRGELFF.

The V and J genes are TRBV12-3 or TRBV12-4 and TRBJ1-5, with D maybe TRBD1 (5 bases). The CDR3 covers 13 residues. V gave up 7 bases and J gave up 6 bases, with 13 bases separating them. As DNA, the CDR3 is TGTGCCAGCACTTTGCAGGGAACTCAGCCCCAGCATTTT. It specifies CASTLQGTQPQHF.

This rearrangement joins TRBV13 to TRBJ2-3, with D maybe TRBD2 (5 bases). This CDR3 spans 13 amino acids. V dropped 4 bases and J dropped 1 base, with 6 bases sitting between them. Germline V lookup: CDR1 PRHDT, CDR2 FYEKMQ (reference sequence). The CDR3 protein is CASSWTRTDTQYF. As DNA, the CDR3 is TGTGCCAGCAGCTGGACTCGCACAGATACGCAGTATTTT.

The chain carries TRBV18 and TRBJ2-3; no firm D call. V lost 3 bases to trimming and J lost 1 base, with 5 bases between them. CDR1 KGHSH and CDR2 LQKENI come from the germline V gene. The CDR3 contains 13 residues. CDR3 sequence: CASSPSGTDTQYF. Written as DNA, the CDR3 is TGTGCCAGCTCACCTTCGGGCACAGATACGCAGTATTTT.

The CDR3 DNA reads TGTGCCAGCAGCCTGTTAGCGGGATATCCCGCAGATACGCAGTATTTT. It is translated as CASSLLAGYPADTQYF. The gene calls are TRBV27 and TRBJ2-3, with 8 bases that match TRBD2. Germline V gene sequence: CDR1 MNHEY, CDR2 SMNVEV (reference sequence). The CDR3 has 16 residues. V shed 6 bases, J shed 4 bases, and the junction held 12 bases outside the gene matches.

The chain joins TRBV6-4 to TRBJ2-1; 8 bases match TRBD2. The junction had 8 bases not matched to a gene; V was cut back by 3 bases and J by 7 bases. CDR1 and CDR2 from the germline V gene are MRHNA and SNTAGT. The CDR3 loop spans 15 amino acids. The DNA for the CDR3 is TGTGCCAGCAGTGAAATCGCGGGAGGAGGGAATGAGCAGTTCTTC. It is translated as CASSEIAGGGNEQFF.

The V call is TRBV2, the J call TRBJ1-2; 9 bases are a match to TRBD1. The CDR3 consists of 15 residues. The ends lost 2 bases at V and 4 bases at J; junction bases unmatched: 5. In germline, CDR1 is SNHLY, CDR2 FYNNEI. This chain's CDR3 is CASSEYAGQGYGYTF. CDR3 DNA: TGTGCCAGCAGTGAATATGCGGGACAGGGCTATGGCTACACCTTC.

The chain uses TRBV2 and TRBJ2-2; 9 nucleotides line up with TRBD1. Germline assignment: CDR1 SNHLY and CDR2 FYNNEI. V lost 6 bases to trimming and J lost 4 bases; unmatched junction nucleotides: 6. The CDR3 runs 15 residues. Here the CDR3 DNA reads TGTGCCAGCAGAACAGGGGGCTTCTTCACCGGGGAGCTGTTTTTT. Amino acids: CASRTGGFFTGELFF.

The V call is TRBV29-1, the J call TRBJ2-7; D is ambiguous. V was trimmed by 7 bases and J by 3 bases, leaving 10 bases between them. CDR1 SQVTM and CDR2 ANQGSEA come from the germline V gene. The CDR3 extends over 11 amino acids. The chain's CDR3 is CSGGSSYEQYF. CDR3 DNA sequence: TGCAGCGGCGGCTCTAGCTACGAGCAGTACTTC.

The gene calls are TRBV5-8 and TRBJ2-3; 13 nucleotides match TRBD2. The CDR3 has 19 amino acids. Per germline, CDR1 SGHTS and CDR2 YDEGEE. Unmatched junction bases numbered 13, after V lost 3 bases and J lost 3 bases. CDR3 region: CASSYTSGGARRRTDTQYF. In DNA, the CDR3 is TGTGCCAGCAGCTATACTAGCGGGGGGGCCCGAAGGAGAACAGATACGCAGTATTTT.

This chain connects TRBV7-8 to TRBJ1-4; no clear D gene. CDR1 is SGHVS and CDR2 is FQNEAQ in the germline V gene. Trimming left V 5 bases short and J 4 bases short, with 11 bases between. The CDR3 length is 14 residues. The DNA of the CDR3 is TGTGCCAGCAGCCCCCGGGAGAATAATGAAAAACTGTTTTTT. Translation: CASSPRENNEKLFF.

About this clone itself: Other nucleotide sequences in the sample specify the same CDR3. The chain joins TRBV18 to TRBJ2-5, with D unclear. This CDR3 spans 13 amino acids. V lost 3 bases and J lost 1, with 6 bases in between. The V gene's germline CDR1 is KGHSH and CDR2 LQKENI. The CDR3 DNA reads as TGTGCCAGCTCACCCAGTCTCCAAGAGACCCAGTACTTC. Its protein is CASSPSLQETQYF.

The chain combines TRBV7-9 with TRBJ2-7; maybe TRBD2 (5 bases). The CDR3 has 14 amino acids. The V gene's germline CDR1 is SEHNR and CDR2 FQNEAQ (reference sequence). V dropped 1 base and J dropped 0 bases, with 7 bases sitting between them. CDR3 nucleotide sequence: TGTGCCAGCAGCTTAGTGGACTTCTCCTACGAGCAGTACTTC. It is translated as CASSLVDFSYEQYF.

This chain uses TRBV30 with TRBJ1-1, with D hard to call. This CDR3 region has 12 residues. V was clipped by 1 base and J by 0 bases, with 3 bases between them. Per germline, CDR1 GTSNPN and CDR2 SVGIG (reference sequence). CDR3 in DNA: TGTGCCTGGAGTGAGCTGAACACTGAAGCTTTCTTT. This sequence encodes CAWSELNTEAFF.

V is TRBV13 and J is TRBJ1-1; D unresolved. CDR1 and CDR2 (germline): PRHDT, FYEKMQ (reference sequence). The CDR3 runs 14 residues. V was pared by 5 bases and J by 2 bases, with 12 bases between. The CDR3 loop reads CASSLQDTNTEAFF. CDR3 DNA sequence: TGTGCCAGCAGCCTCCAGGATACAAACACTGAAGCTTTCTTT.

The CDR3 is CASSDPIGPGGSDTQYF. The CDR3 region has the DNA TGTGCCAGCAGTGACCCGATCGGACCAGGAGGTTCAGATACGCAGTATTTT. The rearrangement joins TRBV25-1 to TRBJ2-3; D perhaps matches TRBD2 (5 bases). The germline V gene encodes CDR1 MGHDK and CDR2 SYGVNS. Trimming shortened V by 3 bases and J by 4 bases, and 20 bases separated the two germline ends. The CDR3 covers 17 residues.

The V and J genes are TRBV3-1 (or the pseudogene TRBV3-2) and TRBJ1-1; possible D gene TRBD1, 6 bases. With 6 bases removed from V and 0 bases from J, the gap between germline ends came to 8 bases. Germline assignment: CDR1 LGHDT and CDR2 YNNKEL (reference sequence). CDR3 length equals 13 residues. CDR3 sequence: CASRGAMNTEAFF. CDR3 DNA sequence: TGTGCCAGCAGGGGGGCTATGAACACTGAAGCTTTCTTT.